The clone carrying this TCR beta chain was detected only once. This entry comes from a study of blood T cell repertoires in COVID-19. Trimming took 3 bases from V and 3 from J, leaving 18 bases between them. This CDR3 region has 15 residues. CDR1 and CDR2 (germline): SQVTM, ANQGSEA. Data came from immunoSEQ multiplex PCR; TCRdb stores just in-frame clones and leaves some out. The data show 150,000 to 200,000 clones, about four fifths seen once. This TCR was sampled from a woman of 80 years or more with COVID-19, enrolled during active disease. This chain joins TRBV29-1 and TRBJ2-7; possibly TRBD2 for D (5 bases). Sequenced sample: peripheral blood. The CDR3 coding sequence is TGCAGCGTTGAGGAGCCTCGGGGTAGTATCTACGAGCAGTACTTC. As protein: CSVEEPRGSIYEQYF.